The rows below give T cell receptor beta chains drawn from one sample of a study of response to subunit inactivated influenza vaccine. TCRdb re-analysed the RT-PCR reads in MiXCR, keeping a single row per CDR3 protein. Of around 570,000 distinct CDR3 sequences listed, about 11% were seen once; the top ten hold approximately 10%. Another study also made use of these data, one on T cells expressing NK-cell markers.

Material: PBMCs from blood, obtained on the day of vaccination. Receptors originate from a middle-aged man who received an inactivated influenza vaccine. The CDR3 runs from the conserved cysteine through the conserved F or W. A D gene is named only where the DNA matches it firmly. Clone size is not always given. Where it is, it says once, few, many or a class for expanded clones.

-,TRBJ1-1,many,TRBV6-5,TGTGCCAGCAGATCCGGGACGGAGGCTTTCTTT,CASRSGTEAFF
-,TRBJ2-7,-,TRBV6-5,TGTGCCAGCAGTTCAGCGGCTAATCAGTACTTC,CASSSAANQYF
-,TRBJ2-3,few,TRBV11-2,TGTGCCAGCAGCTCGAACCGGGCCACAGATACGCAGTATTTT,CASSSNRATDTQYF
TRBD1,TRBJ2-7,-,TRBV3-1,TGTGCCAGCAGCCTCGGATCGGGTTGGGGGACAGGGGCCTACGAGCAGTACTTC,CASSLGSGWGTGAYEQYF
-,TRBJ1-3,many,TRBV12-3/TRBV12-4,TGTGCCAGCAGTGCCGGGACCCTTAGCACCATATATTTT,CASSAGTLSTIYF
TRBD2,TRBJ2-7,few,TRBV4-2,TGTGCCAGCAGCCAAGTGAGTGGCGGGAGTCTCCACTACGAGCAGTACTTC,CASSQVSGGSLHYEQYF
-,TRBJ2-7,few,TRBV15,TGTGCCACCAGCAGAGGGAGGGACTACGAGCAGTACTTC,CATSRGRDYEQYF
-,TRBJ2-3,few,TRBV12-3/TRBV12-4,TGTGCCAGCAGTTTCTCCGGGGATACGCAGTATTTT,CASSFSGDTQYF
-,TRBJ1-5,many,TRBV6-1,TGTGCCTGTCGGTCTGGCGTTGGTCAGCCCCAGCATTTT,CACRSGVGQPQHF
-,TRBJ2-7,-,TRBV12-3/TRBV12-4,TGTGCCAGCAGTTTGGGGGGACAGCCTTCCTACGAGCAGTACTTC,CASSLGGQPSYEQYF
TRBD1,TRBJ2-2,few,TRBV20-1,TGCAGTGCTAGATCCGGGACAGGGCCCGGGGAGCTGTTTTTT,CSARSGTGPGELFF
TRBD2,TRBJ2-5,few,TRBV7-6,TGTGCCAGCAGCTCCTCAGTACTAGCGGGGGAAAAAGAGACCCAGTACTTC,CASSSSVLAGEKETQYF
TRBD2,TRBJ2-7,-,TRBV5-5,TGTGCCAGCAGCTTGCGTAGCGGGCTACCCTACGAGCAGTACTTC,CASSLRSGLPYEQYF
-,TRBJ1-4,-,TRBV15,TGTGCCACCCAAGCGGGTATAAATGAAAAACTGTTTTTT,CATQAGINEKLFF
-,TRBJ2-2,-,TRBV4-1,TGCGCCAGCAGCCAAGTTTCAGGGTACGGGGAGCTGTTTTTT,CASSQVSGYGELFF
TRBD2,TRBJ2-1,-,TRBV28,TGTGCCACCAGTGATTACGGGACTAGCGGGATAAATGAGCAGTTCTTC,CATSDYGTSGINEQFF
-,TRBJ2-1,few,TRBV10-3,TGTGCCATCAGTGAGTCAATAACTAATGAGCAGTTCTTC,CAISESITNEQFF
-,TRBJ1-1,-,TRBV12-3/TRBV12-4,TGTGCCAGCAGCTACGAACAGGGCTCGCGCGGTGGAGCTTTCTTT,CASSYEQGSRGGAFF
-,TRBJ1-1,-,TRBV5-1,TGCGCCAGCAGCCAATCACAGGTGAACACTGAAGCTTTCTTT,CASSQSQVNTEAFF
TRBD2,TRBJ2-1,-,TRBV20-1,TGCAGTGCCTCCGGGACTAGCGGGGGCAATGAGCAGTTCTTC,CSASGTSGGNEQFF
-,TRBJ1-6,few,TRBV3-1,TGTGCCAGTGGCGGGGGCTCCTATAATTCACCCCTCCACTTT,CASGGGSYNSPLHF
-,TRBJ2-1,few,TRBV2,TGTGCCAGCAGTGAAGGGGGGAGAGGGACTGAGCAGTTCTTC,CASSEGGRGTEQFF
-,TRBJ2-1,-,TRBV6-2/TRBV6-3,TGTGCCAGCAGTTACTCGAGAGCTTCCAATGAGCAGTTCTTC,CASSYSRASNEQFF
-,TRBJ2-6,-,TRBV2,TGTGCCAGCAGTGGGGCAGGGATATCTGGGGCCAACGTCCTGACTTTC,CASSGAGISGANVLTF
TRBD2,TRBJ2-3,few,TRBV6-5,TGTGCCAGCAGTACGGGACTAACTAGCACAGATACGCAGTATTTT,CASSTGLTSTDTQYF
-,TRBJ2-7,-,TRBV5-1,TGCGCCAGCCGGGACGTAGCCTACGAGCAGTACTTC,CASRDVAYEQYF
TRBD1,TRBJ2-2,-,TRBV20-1,TGCAGTGCTAGAGATTACCTCAAGGGGGCCACCGGGGAGCTGTTTTTT,CSARDYLKGATGELFF
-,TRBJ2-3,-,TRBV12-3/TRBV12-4,TGTGCCAGCAGCCCGAGACAGGGACTGTACGATACGCAGTATTTT,CASSPRQGLYDTQYF
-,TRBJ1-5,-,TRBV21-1,TGTGCCAGCCCCAAAGGGGAAGGGGCTAGCAATCAGCCCCAGCATTTT,CASPKGEGASNQPQHF
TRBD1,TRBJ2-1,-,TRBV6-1,TGTGCCAGCAGGCAGGGACAGGGGGGTATGGCGCAGTTCTTC,CASRQGQGGMAQFF
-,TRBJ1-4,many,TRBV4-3,TGCGCCAGCAGCCAAGTGGCTTCCGTCGGAGGCCGTAATGAAAAACTGTTTTTT,CASSQVASVGGRNEKLFF
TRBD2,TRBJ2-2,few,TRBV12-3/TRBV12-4,TGTGCCAGCAGTTTATTCGGGACTAGGGGGGCCGGGGAGCTGTTTTTT,CASSLFGTRGAGELFF
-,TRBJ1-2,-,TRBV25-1,TGTGCCAGCAGTCCAGGGGCAGGCCCAATCCACTATGGCTACACCTTC,CASSPGAGPIHYGYTF
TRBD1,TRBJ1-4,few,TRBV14,TGTGCCAGCAGCCAGTACGGGACAGATAATGAAAAACTGTTTTTT,CASSQYGTDNEKLFF
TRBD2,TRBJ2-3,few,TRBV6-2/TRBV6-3,TGTGCCAGCAGACCAGCGGGGGGGCTAACAGATACGCAGTATTTT,CASRPAGGLTDTQYF
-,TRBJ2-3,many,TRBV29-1,TGCAGCGTTGATTCTAGGTTAGGGGGACGCACAGATACGCAGTATTTT,CSVDSRLGGRTDTQYF
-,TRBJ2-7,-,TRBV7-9,TGTGCCAGCAGCCAGAGGCCGATGTACGAGCAGTACTTC,CASSQRPMYEQYF